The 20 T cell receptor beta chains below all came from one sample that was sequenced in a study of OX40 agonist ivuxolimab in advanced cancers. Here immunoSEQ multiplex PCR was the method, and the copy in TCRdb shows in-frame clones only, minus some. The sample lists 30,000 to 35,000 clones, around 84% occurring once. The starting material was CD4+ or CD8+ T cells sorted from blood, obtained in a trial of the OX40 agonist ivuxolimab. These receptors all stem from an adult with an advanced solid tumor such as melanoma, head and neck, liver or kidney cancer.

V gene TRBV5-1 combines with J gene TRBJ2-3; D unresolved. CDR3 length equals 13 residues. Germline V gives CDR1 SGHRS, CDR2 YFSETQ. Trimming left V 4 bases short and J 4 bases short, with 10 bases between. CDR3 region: CASSPSYSDTQYF. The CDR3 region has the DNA TGCGCCAGCAGCCCGTCATACTCAGATACGCAGTATTTT.

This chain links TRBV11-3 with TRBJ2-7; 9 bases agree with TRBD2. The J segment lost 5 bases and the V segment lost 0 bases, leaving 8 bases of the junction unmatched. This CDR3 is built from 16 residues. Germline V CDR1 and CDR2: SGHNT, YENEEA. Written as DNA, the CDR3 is TGTGCCAGCAGCTTAGACGGGCGGGAGGGCCGGGACGAGCAGTACTTC. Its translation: CASSLDGREGRDEQYF.

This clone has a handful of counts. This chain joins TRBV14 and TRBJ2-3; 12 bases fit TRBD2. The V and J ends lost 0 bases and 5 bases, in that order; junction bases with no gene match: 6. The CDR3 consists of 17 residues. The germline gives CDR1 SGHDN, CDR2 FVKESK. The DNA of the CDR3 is TGTGCCAGCAGCCAAGACCCTAGCGGGAGGGCAAAAGATACGCAGTATTTT. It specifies CASSQDPSGRAKDTQYF.

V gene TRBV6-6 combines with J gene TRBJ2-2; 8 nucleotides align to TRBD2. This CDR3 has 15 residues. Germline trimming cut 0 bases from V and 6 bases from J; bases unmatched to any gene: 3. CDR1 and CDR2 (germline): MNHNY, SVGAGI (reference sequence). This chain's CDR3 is CASSYSREGAGELFF. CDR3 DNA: TGTGCCAGCAGTTACTCCCGGGAGGGCGCCGGGGAGCTGTTTTTT.

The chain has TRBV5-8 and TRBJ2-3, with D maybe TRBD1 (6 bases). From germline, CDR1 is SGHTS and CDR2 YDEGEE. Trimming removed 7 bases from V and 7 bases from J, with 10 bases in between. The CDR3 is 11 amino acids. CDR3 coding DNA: TGTGCCAGCCTACAGGGAAATACGCAGTATTTT. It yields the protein CASLQGNTQYF. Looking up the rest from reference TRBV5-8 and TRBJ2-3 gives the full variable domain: EAGVTQSPTHLIKTRGQQATLRCSPISGHTSVYWYQQALGLGLQFLLWYDEGEERNRGNFPPRFSGRQFPNYSSELNVNALELEDSALYLCASLQGNTQYFGPGTRLTVL.

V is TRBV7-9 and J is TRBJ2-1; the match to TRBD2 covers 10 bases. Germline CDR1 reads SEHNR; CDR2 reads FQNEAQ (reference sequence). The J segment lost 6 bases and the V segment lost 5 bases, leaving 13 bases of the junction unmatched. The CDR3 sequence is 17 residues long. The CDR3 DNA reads TGTGCCAGCAGCCCCTCCCCTAGCGGGAGCCGAACCAATGAGCAGTTCTTC. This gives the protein CASSPSPSGSRTNEQFF.

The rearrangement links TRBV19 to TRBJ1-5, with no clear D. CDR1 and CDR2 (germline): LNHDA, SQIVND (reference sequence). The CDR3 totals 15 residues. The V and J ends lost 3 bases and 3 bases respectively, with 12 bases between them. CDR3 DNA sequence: TGTGCCAGTAGTATTGTCCGGCAGCCCAATCAGCCCCAGCATTTT. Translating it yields CASSIVRQPNQPQHF.

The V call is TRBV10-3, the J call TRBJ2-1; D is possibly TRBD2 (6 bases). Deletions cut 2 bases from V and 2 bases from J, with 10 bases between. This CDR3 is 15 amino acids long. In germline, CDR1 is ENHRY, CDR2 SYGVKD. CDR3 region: CAISEGGRTYNEQFF. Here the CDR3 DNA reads TGTGCCATCAGTGAGGGAGGGAGAACCTACAATGAGCAGTTCTTC.

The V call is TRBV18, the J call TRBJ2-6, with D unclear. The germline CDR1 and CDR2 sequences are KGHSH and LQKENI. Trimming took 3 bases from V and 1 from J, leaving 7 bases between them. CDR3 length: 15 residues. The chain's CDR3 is CASSPPRSGANVLTF. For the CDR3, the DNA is TGTGCCAGCTCACCGCCTAGGTCTGGGGCCAACGTCCTGACTTTC.

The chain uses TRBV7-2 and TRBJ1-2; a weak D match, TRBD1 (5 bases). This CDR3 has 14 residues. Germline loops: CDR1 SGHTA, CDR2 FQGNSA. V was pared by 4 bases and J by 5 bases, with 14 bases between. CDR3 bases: TGTGCCAGCAGCTATAACCAGGGAGATTATGGCTACACCTTC. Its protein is CASSYNQGDYGYTF.

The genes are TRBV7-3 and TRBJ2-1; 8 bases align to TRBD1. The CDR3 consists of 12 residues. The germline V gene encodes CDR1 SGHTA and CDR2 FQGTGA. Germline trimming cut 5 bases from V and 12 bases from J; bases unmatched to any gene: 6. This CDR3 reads CASSPGQGGQFF. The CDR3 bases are TGTGCCAGCAGCCCCGGACAGGGAGGGCAGTTCTTC.

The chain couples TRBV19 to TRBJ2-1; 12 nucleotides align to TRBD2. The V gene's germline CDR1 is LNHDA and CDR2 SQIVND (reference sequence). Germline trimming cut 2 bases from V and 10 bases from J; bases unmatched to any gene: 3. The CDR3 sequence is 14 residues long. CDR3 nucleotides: TGTGCCAGTAGTATATCACTAGCGGGAGGCGAGCAGTTCTTC. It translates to CASSISLAGGEQFF.

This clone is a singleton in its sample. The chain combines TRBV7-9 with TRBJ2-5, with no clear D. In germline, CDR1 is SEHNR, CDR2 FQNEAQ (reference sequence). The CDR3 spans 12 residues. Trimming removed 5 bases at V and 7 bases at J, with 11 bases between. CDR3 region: CASSVIQVTQYF. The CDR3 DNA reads TGTGCCAGCAGCGTGATCCAGGTGACCCAGTACTTC.

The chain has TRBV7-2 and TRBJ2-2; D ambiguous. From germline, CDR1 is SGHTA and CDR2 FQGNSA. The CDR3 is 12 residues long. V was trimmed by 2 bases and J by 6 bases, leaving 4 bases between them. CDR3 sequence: CASSLRAGELFF. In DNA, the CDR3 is TGTGCCAGCAGCTTACGGGCCGGGGAGCTGTTTTTT.

CDR3 sequence reads: CASSRGTDGNTIYF. CDR3 in DNA: TGTGCCAGTAGTAGGGGGACGGACGGAAACACCATATATTTT. V and J are TRBV19 and TRBJ1-3, with D tentatively TRBD1 (5 bases). Trimming stripped 4 bases from V and 4 bases from J, with 11 bases between. The V gene's germline CDR1 is LNHDA and CDR2 SQIVND (reference sequence). The CDR3 has 14 residues.

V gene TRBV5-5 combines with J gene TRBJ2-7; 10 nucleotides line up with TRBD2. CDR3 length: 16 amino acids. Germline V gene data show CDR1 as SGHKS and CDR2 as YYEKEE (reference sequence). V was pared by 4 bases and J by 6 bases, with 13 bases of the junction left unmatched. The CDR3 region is CASSTPPLAGVLEQYF. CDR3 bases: TGTGCCAGCAGCACACCACCCCTAGCGGGAGTCCTCGAGCAGTACTTC.

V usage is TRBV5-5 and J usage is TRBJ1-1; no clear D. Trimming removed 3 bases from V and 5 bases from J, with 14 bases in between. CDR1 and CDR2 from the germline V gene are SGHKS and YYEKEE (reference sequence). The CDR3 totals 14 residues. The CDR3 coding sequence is TGTGCCAGCAGCTACCGGGATAAAGGGACTGAAGCTTTCTTT. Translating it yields CASSYRDKGTEAFF. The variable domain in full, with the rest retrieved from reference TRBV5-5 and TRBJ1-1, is DAGVTQSPTHLIKTRGQQVTLRCSPISGHKSVSWYQQVLGQGPQFIFQYYEKEERGRGNFPDRFSARQFPNYSSELNVNALLLGDSALYLCASSYRDKGTEAFFGQGTRLTVV.

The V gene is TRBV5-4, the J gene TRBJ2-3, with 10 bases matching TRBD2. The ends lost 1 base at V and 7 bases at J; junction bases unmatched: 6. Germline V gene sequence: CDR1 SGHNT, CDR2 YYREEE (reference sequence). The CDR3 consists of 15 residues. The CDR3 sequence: CASSLTSGMRNTQYF. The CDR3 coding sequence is TGTGCCAGCAGCTTGACTAGCGGGATGAGGAATACGCAGTATTTT.

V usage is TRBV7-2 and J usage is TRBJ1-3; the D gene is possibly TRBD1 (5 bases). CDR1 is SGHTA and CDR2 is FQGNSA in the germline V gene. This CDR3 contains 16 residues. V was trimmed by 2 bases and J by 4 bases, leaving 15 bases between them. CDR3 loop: CASSLPLDRQGNTIYF. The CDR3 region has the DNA TGTGCCAGCAGCTTACCTTTAGACAGACAAGGAAACACCATATATTTT.

The chain's CDR3 is CASFFRAKNIQYF. For the CDR3, the DNA is TGTGCCAGCTTTTTTCGAGCCAAAAACATTCAGTACTTC. The chain combines TRBV28 with TRBJ2-4; D ambiguous. Germline loops: CDR1 MDHEN, CDR2 SYDVKM. V was trimmed by 8 bases and J by 0 bases, leaving 8 bases between them. This CDR3 region has 13 residues.